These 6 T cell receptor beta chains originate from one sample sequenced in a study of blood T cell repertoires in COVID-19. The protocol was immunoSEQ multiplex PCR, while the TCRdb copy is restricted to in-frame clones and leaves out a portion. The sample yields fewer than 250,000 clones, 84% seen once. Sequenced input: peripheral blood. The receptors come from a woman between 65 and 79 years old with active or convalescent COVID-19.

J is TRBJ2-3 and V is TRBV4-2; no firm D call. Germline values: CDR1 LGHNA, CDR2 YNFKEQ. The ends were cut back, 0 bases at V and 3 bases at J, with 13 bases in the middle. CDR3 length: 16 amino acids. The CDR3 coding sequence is TGTGCCAGCAGCCAAGAGTTGTCTATTAGAACAGATACGCAGTATTTT. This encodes CASSQELSIRTDTQYF.

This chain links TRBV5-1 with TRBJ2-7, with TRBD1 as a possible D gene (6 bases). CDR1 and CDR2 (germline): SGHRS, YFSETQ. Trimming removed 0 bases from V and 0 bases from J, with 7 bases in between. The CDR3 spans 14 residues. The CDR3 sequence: CASSLVDSSYEQYF. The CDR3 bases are TGCGCCAGCAGCTTGGTGGACAGCTCCTACGAGCAGTACTTC. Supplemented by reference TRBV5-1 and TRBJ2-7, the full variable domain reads KAGVTQTPRYLIKTRGQQVTLSCSPISGHRSVSWYQQTPGQGLQFLFEYFSETQRNKGNFPGRFSGRQFSNSRSEMNVSTLELGDSALYLCASSLVDSSYEQYFGPGTRLTVT.

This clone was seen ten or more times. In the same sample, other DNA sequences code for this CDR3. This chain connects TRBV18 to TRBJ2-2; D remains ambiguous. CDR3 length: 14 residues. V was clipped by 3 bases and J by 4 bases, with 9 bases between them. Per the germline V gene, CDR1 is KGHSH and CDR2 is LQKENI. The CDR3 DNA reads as TGTGCCAGCTCACCCCCCGGTGGCACCGGGGAGCTGTTTTTT. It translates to CASSPPGGTGELFF. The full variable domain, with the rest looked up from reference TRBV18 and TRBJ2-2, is NAGVMQNPRHLVRRRGQEARLRCSPMKGHSHVYWYRQLPEEGLKFMVYLQKENIIDESGMPKERFSAEFPKEGPSILRIQQVVRGDSAAYFCASSPPGGTGELFFGEGSRLTVL.

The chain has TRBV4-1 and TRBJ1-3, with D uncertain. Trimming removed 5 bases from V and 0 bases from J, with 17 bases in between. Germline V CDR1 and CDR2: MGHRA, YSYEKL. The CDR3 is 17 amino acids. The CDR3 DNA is TGCGCCAGCAGCTTACGCGGAGGCTTACCCTCTGGAAACACCATATATTTT. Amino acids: CASSLRGGLPSGNTIYF.

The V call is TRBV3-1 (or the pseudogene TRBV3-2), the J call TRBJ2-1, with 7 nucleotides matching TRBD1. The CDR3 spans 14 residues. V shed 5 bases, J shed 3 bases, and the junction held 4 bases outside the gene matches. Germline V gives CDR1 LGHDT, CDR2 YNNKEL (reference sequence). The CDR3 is CASSSDRLYNEQFF. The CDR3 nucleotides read TGTGCCAGCAGCTCGGACAGGCTCTACAATGAGCAGTTCTTC.

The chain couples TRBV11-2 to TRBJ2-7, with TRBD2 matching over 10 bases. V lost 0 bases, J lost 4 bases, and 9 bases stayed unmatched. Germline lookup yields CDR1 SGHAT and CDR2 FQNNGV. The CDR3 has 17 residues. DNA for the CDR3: TGTGCCAGCAGCTTAGAGGCTAGCGGGAGCGCGGGATACGAGCAGTACTTC. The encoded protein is CASSLEASGSAGYEQYF.